This TCR beta chain comes out of a study of blood T cell repertoires in COVID-19. About the study: COVID-19 samples from acute and convalescent phases originated in the United States, Italy and Spain.

The germline gives CDR1 SGHTA, CDR2 FQGNSA. V lost 0 bases and J lost 2; bases outside the gene matches: 7. The CDR3 runs 17 residues. Authors' data handling: Estimated nucleated cell counts came from reference gene primer amplification. Some clones are missing from TCRdb's copy, which holds only in-frame ones; the method was immunoSEQ multiplex PCR. Clonal size and the V and J genes are those of that table, whereas D and trimming came from the DNA. The table shows about 190,000 clones, with around 89% occurring only once. This receptor was taken from a man aged 50 to 60 with acute or convalescent COVID-19. Sequencing was done on a sample of peripheral blood. The chain couples TRBV7-2 to TRBJ2-5, with TRBD2 identical over 9 bases. For the CDR3, the DNA is TGTGCCAGCAGCTTAGCGGGCGGCGGGGGGGGTCAAGAGACCCAGTACTTC. Translation gives CASSLAGGGGGQETQYF.